This T cell receptor (beta chain) was retrieved from a study of blood T cell repertoires in COVID-19. Looking at the study overall: Some COVID-19 samples were acute and others convalescent; all came from the United States, Italy and Spain. T cells, B-cell-depleted T cells, or PBMCs provided the cDNA or gDNA that served as material.

This clone was seen a handful of times. In germline, CDR1 is MGHRA, CDR2 YSYEKL. The CDR3 loop spans 15 amino acids. Trimming shortened V by 0 bases and J by 6 bases, and 11 bases separated the two germline ends. In the authors' workflow: Reference gene primer amplification gave nucleated cell count estimates. Method: immunoSEQ multiplex PCR; TCRdb's copy keeps in-frame clones and lacks some. Clone size and V and J calls were adopted from that table, with D and trimming inferred from the DNA. This sample has about 64,000 clones, with approximately 85% found just once. This chain connects TRBV4-1 to TRBJ1-4, with D possibly being TRBD1 (6 bases). This TCR came from a human donor in a cohort sampled during active COVID-19. The sequenced sample was peripheral blood. The CDR3 bases are TGCGCCAGCAGCCAAGATGGGACAAACTATGAAAAACTGTTTTTT. The encoded protein is CASSQDGTNYEKLFF.